This T cell receptor beta chain appears in the sequencing data of a study of identical twins. Findings and caveats of the study: Invariant populations such as MAIT and iNKT cells could partly muddle zero-insertion analyses.

Trimming pared 6 bases from V and 0 bases from J, leaving 13 bases between. The germline V gene encodes CDR1 SGHRS and CDR2 YFSETQ. The CDR3 runs 15 residues. MiXCR was run by TCRdb on the 5' RACE reads, yielding one entry per CDR3 protein. The profile shows 200,000 to 250,000 distinct CDR3 sequences, 7% of them singletons. About this clonotype itself: Its target is not known.

These data also featured in a second study, about yellow fever vaccine responses in identical twins.

The TCR comes from a woman between 18 and 29 years old in good health. The sample comprised memory (CD45RO+) T cells sorted from blood. The rearrangement links TRBV5-1 to TRBJ2-1; a possible D gene is TRBD1 (5 bases). CDR3 sequence reads: CASTQAWGSYNEQFF. CDR3 bases: TGCGCCAGCACACAGGCCTGGGGCTCCTACAATGAGCAGTTCTTC.